The rows below give T cell receptor beta chains drawn from one sample of a study of T cells in Graves' hyperthyroidism and ophthalmopathy. TCRdb fed the multiplex PCR reads into MiXCR, producing one record per CDR3 protein. The sample shows 350,000 to 450,000 distinct CDR3 sequences, 17% of them seen only once. The sequencing sample was made of blood. The source is a woman aged 25-40 years with Graves' hyperthyroidism that later progressed to Graves' ophthalmopathy. Each CDR3 is given with its conserved first and last residue. D genes are given only for firm matches. The size of a clone is reported for some rows only, either as once, few or many, or as a class for expanded clones.

v_gene	j_gene	d_gene	abundance	CDR3nt	CDR3aa
TRBV5-1	TRBJ2-2	-	-	TGCGCCAGTCGGACACTGGGGCAGGGGAACACCGGGGAGCTGTTTTTT	CASRTLGQGNTGELFF
TRBV3-1	TRBJ2-7	-	many	TGTGCCAGCAGCCAAGACGGGACCCCGAGAGACGAGCAGTACTTC	CASSQDGTPRDEQYF
TRBV20-1	TRBJ1-1	-	many	TGCAGTGCTCCCCTGGACGGTCACACTGAAGCTTTCTTT	CSAPLDGHTEAFF
TRBV27	TRBJ1-2	-	many	TGTGCCAGCAGTTTATCGGGGGAATGGTATGGCTACACCTTC	CASSLSGEWYGYTF
TRBV20-1	TRBJ2-5	TRBD1	-	TGCAGTGCAAGAGGGACAGGAGGGGAGACCCAGTACTTC	CSARGTGGETQYF
TRBV2	TRBJ1-2	-	many	TGTGCCAGCAGGGGGGGGGGACGCCATGGCTACACCTTC	CASRGGGRHGYTF
TRBV30	TRBJ2-7	-	-	TGTGCCTGGAGGGGCGCCCACGAGCAGTACTTC	CAWRGAHEQYF
TRBV4-1	TRBJ2-4	-	few	TGCGCCAGCAGCCAGACAGACTCCCTCGCTCCAGCCAAAAACATTCAGTACTTC	CASSQTDSLAPAKNIQYF
TRBV6-1	TRBJ2-7	TRBD2	-	TGTGCCAGCATTTTCGGGACTAGCGACGGCGAGCAGTACTTC	CASIFGTSDGEQYF
TRBV30	TRBJ1-1	-	many	TGTGCCTGGAGGAAAGACGGATACACTGAAGCTTTCTTT	CAWRKDGYTEAFF
TRBV2	TRBJ1-2	TRBD1	many	TGTGCCAGCAGGGGACAGGCAGGAGGCTACACCTTC	CASRGQAGGYTF
TRBV24-1	TRBJ2-2	-	many	TGTGCCACCAGCCCTCCATTGGGACAAACGAACACCGGGGAGCTGTTTTTT	CATSPPLGQTNTGELFF
TRBV5-1	TRBJ2-3	-	-	TGCGCCAGCAGCTTGGGAGGGAGCCGGGTCACAGATACGCAGTATTTT	CASSLGGSRVTDTQYF
TRBV28	TRBJ2-1	TRBD2	few	TGTGCCAGCAGCCCCCCGGGACTAGCCCATGATGAGCAGTTCTTC	CASSPPGLAHDEQFF
TRBV6-2/TRBV6-3	TRBJ1-1	-	-	TGTGCCAGCAGTTACTCGAACACTTACACTGAAGCTTTCTTT	CASSYSNTYTEAFF
TRBV4-1	TRBJ2-1	TRBD1	-	TGCGCCAGCAGCCAAACCCGACAGGGCCGCTCCTACAATGAGCAGTTCTTC	CASSQTRQGRSYNEQFF
TRBV5-1	TRBJ2-3	TRBD1	many	TGCGCCAGCAGCTCGGGACAGGGGTTCACAGATACGCAGTATTTT	CASSSGQGFTDTQYF
TRBV25-1	TRBJ2-7	-	few	TGTGCCAGCAGTGATGGAGGCCCCCTCTCCTACGAGCAGTACTTC	CASSDGGPLSYEQYF
TRBV27	TRBJ2-4	TRBD1	-	TGTGCCAGCAGTTTAGGGTCGGGACAGAAAAACATTCAGTACTTC	CASSLGSGQKNIQYF
TRBV6-6	TRBJ2-3	-	few	TGTGCCAGCAGTTACTCGGCAGACCACACAGATACGCAGTATTTT	CASSYSADHTDTQYF
TRBV19	TRBJ1-6	-	many	TGTGCCAGCACTACATCGGGGGAGGGGAGTTCACCCCTCCACTTT	CASTTSGEGSSPLHF
TRBV28	TRBJ1-5	TRBD1	many	TGTGCCAGCAGCTATCAGGGGGCGAATCAGCCCCAGCATTTT	CASSYQGANQPQHF
TRBV18	TRBJ2-7	TRBD2	-	TGTGCCAGCTCACCACCACAGCGGGGGGGATACGAGCAGTACTTC	CASSPPQRGGYEQYF
TRBV4-1	TRBJ1-1	-	-	TGCGCCAGCAGCCGACGAATAGGGGCAACAGATCCCACTGAAGCTTTCTTT	CASSRRIGATDPTEAFF
TRBV3-1	TRBJ2-5	TRBD1	many	TGTGCCAGCAGTCCAAGGTTCGGACAGGGGCTGCAAGAGACCCAGTACTTC	CASSPRFGQGLQETQYF
TRBV13	TRBJ1-1	TRBD1	-	TGTGCCAGCAGCTTAGGCCTCGGGACAGGGGGCACTGAAGCTTTCTTT	CASSLGLGTGGTEAFF
TRBV3-1	TRBJ2-3	-	-	TGTGCCAGCAGCCTACCGGGCGGAAACACAGATACGCAGTATTTT	CASSLPGGNTDTQYF
TRBV11-2	TRBJ1-1	-	-	TGTGCCAGCAGCTTAATTAGTTTCGGACAGCCGAACACTGAAGCTTTCTTT	CASSLISFGQPNTEAFF
TRBV4-2	TRBJ2-5	TRBD2	few	TGTGCCAGCAGCCAAGCACCACTAGCGGAAATCCAAGAGACCCAGTACTTC	CASSQAPLAEIQETQYF
TRBV24-1	TRBJ2-2	TRBD2	many	TGTGCCACCAGTGTAGGTAGCGGGCGCCCGAACACCGGGGAGCTGTTTTTT	CATSVGSGRPNTGELFF
TRBV27	TRBJ1-1	-	-	TGTGCCAGCAGTTACCGTCCAGAGGTGGGTGCTTTCTTT	CASSYRPEVGAFF
TRBV19	TRBJ1-5	TRBD1	many	TGTGCCAGTACCGAGACAGGGGATAGCAATCAGCCCCAGCATTTT	CASTETGDSNQPQHF
TRBV27	TRBJ2-3	TRBD2	many	TGTGCCAGCAGTTATAGCGGGTGGAGCACAGATACGCAGTATTTT	CASSYSGWSTDTQYF
TRBV27	TRBJ2-7	TRBD2	many	TGTGCCAGCAGTGCCGGGACTAGCGGGAGGAACGAGCAGTACTTC	CASSAGTSGRNEQYF
TRBV20-1	TRBJ2-7	TRBD2	many	TGCAGTGTCCGTAGCGGGGAAAGCTACGAGCAGTACTTC	CSVRSGESYEQYF
TRBV4-1	TRBJ2-7	TRBD1	-	TGCGCCAGCAGCCGATTGGGACAGGGAACCTACGAGCAGTACTTC	CASSRLGQGTYEQYF
TRBV6-1	TRBJ1-1	-	many	TGTGCCAGCGTACAAAATGGGGCGAACACTGAAGCTTTCTTT	CASVQNGANTEAFF
TRBV28	TRBJ2-1	-	many	TGTGCCAGCAGTTTCCAAGGGGTCGGTCGTGACAATGAGCAGTTCTTC	CASSFQGVGRDNEQFF
TRBV6-1	TRBJ2-2	-	many	TGTGCCAGCAGTTATTCTGCCACCGGGGAGCTGTTTTTT	CASSYSATGELFF
TRBV14	TRBJ1-4	-	many	TGTGCCAGCAGCCAAGAGAGGAGGGTTGACGAAAAACTGTTTTTT	CASSQERRVDEKLFF
TRBV11-2	TRBJ2-1	-	many	TGTGCCAGCAGCTTAGAGGGCAGGGGTAGTGATGAGCAGTTCTTC	CASSLEGRGSDEQFF
TRBV19	TRBJ2-7	TRBD2	few	TGTGCCAGTAGTCCCCTACAGCGGGGTTCCTACGAGCAGTACTTC	CASSPLQRGSYEQYF
TRBV12-3/TRBV12-4	TRBJ1-2	-	many	TGTGCCAGCACCACTTCGGGGAGTAACTATGGCTACACCTTC	CASTTSGSNYGYTF
TRBV2	TRBJ1-5	-	many	TGTGCCAGCCGGACCACCTATAGCAATCAGCCCCAGCATTTT	CASRTTYSNQPQHF
TRBV27	TRBJ1-1	TRBD1	many	TGTGCCAGCAGTTTATGGGGTCCCGGGACAGACTTGAACACTGAAGCTTTCTTT	CASSLWGPGTDLNTEAFF
TRBV9	TRBJ2-1	TRBD2	-	TGTGCCAGCAGCCCGAGGGCGGGGGGCGGTGAGCAGTTCTTC	CASSPRAGGGEQFF
TRBV28	TRBJ2-7	TRBD2	many	TGTGCCAGCAGTTTGGCGGGAGGGTTTGAGCAGTACTTC	CASSLAGGFEQYF
TRBV19	TRBJ2-3	TRBD1	-	TGTGCCAGTAGCCCAAAGACAGGGTGGACAGATACGCAGTATTTT	CASSPKTGWTDTQYF
TRBV19	TRBJ1-2	-	many	TGTGCCAGTCGATCCGCGGGTTATGGCTACACCTTC	CASRSAGYGYTF
TRBV5-1	TRBJ1-5	-	many	TGCGCCAGCAGCTCGGCGGGGGGTGCCAATCAGCCCCAGCATTTT	CASSSAGGANQPQHF
TRBV5-1	TRBJ1-3	-	few	TGCGCCAGCAGCCCCGGGATAGGAAACACCATATATTTT	CASSPGIGNTIYF
TRBV18	TRBJ2-3	TRBD1	many	TGTGCCAGCTCACCATGGGGACAGAGACACACAGATACGCAGTATTTT	CASSPWGQRHTDTQYF
TRBV5-8	TRBJ1-2	-	many	TGTGCCAGCAGCTTGCCGGACGACTATGGCTACACCTTC	CASSLPDDYGYTF
TRBV2	TRBJ2-1	-	many	TGTGCCAGCAGTGAGGCCGCCTACAATGAGCAGTTCTTC	CASSEAAYNEQFF
TRBV12-3/TRBV12-4	TRBJ1-6	-	many	TGTGCCAGCAGTTACAGGGAGTTGGCCCTCCACTTT	CASSYRELALHF
TRBV10-3	TRBJ2-7	-	few	TGTGCCATCAGTGACGGCCAGGGGCACGAGCAGTACTTC	CAISDGQGHEQYF
TRBV20-1	TRBJ2-1	-	few	TGCAGTGCTAGGAGATCCGGGACTGCTAGGGATGAGCAGTTCTTC	CSARRSGTARDEQFF
TRBV24-1	TRBJ2-3	TRBD1	once	TGTGCCACCAGTGCCGCCCCGGGACAGGGTCCCCCAGATACGCAGTATTTT	CATSAAPGQGPPDTQYF
TRBV27	TRBJ1-1	-	many	TGTGCCAGCAGTCTCCTAGTCGGGGGCACTGAAGCTTTCTTT	CASSLLVGGTEAFF
TRBV10-1	TRBJ1-1	-	few	TGCGCCAGCAGCCCGTCAGGCGGGGGGAACACTGAAGCTTTCTTT	CASSPSGGGNTEAFF